This TCR beta chain is drawn from a study of breast tumors, draining lymph nodes, adjacent tissues. TCRdb called the multiplex PCR reads again in MiXCR, with one record for every CDR3 protein. The table includes about 220,000 distinct CDR3 sequences, 30% to 35% detected once. Samples came from axillary lymph nodes draining the breast cancer. CDR1 is ENHRY, CDR2 SYGVKD, per germline. Trimming left V 3 bases short and J 5 bases short, with 13 bases between. This CDR3 has 14 residues. The V and J genes are TRBV10-3 and TRBJ1-2; perhaps TRBD1 as D (5 bases). Material for sequencing was axillary lymph node tissue. The clonotype originates from a female donor with breast cancer. Some clones in this sample may be carry-over from other donors' samples. CDR3 sequence (DNA): TGTGCCATCAGTGACCCCGGGACTGCGTATGGCTACACCTTC. Amino acid sequence: CAISDPGTAYGYTF.